This T cell receptor beta chain was documented in a study of CXCR3-negative and CXCR3-positive naive CD8 T cells. General study results and limits: More hydrophobic TRB CDR3s occurred in CXCR3-positive than in CXCR3-negative naive cells. From TRB CDR3 properties, TCR strength was inferred; surface CD5 did not differ between naive subsets.

UMI-labeled 5' RACE TRB cDNA libraries were prepared from the cells. With the 5' RACE reads reprocessed, TCRdb shows one record per CDR3 protein and no DNA. The sample yields roughly 86,000 distinct CDR3 sequences, of which the top ten take up approximately 1%. There are 14 residues in the CDR3. Looked up from germline, CDR1 is SGHTA and CDR2 is FQGNSA. In the case of this clonotype: Its antigen is undetermined.

This TCR was recovered from a human donor in good health. Some clones in this sample may be carry-over from other donors' samples. This chain uses TRBV7-2 with TRBJ2-7; the TRBD2 assignment by TCRdb is unverifiable without DNA. The specimen sequenced was naive CXCR3- CD8+ T cells from blood. Subset specified: CD45RO-CCR7+CD27+CD95- naive CD8+ T cells lacking CXCR3 (TNR3-). The CDR3 loop reads CASSQGLAVYEQYF. Together with reference TRBV7-2 and TRBJ2-7, the CDR3 gives the full variable domain: GAGVSQSPSNKVTEKGKDVELRCDPISGHTALYWYRQSLGQGLEFLIYFQGNSAPDKSGLPSDRFSAERTGGSVSTLTIQRTQQEDSAVYLCASSQGLAVYEQYFGPGTRLTVT.